The sequence of this T cell receptor (beta chain) was determined in a study of blood T cell repertoires in COVID-19. Across the whole study: Italy, Spain and the United States were the sources of the convalescent and acute COVID-19 samples. Sources were T cells, B-cell-depleted T cells, or PBMCs; the material itself was cDNA or gDNA.

V lost 0 bases to trimming and J lost 0 bases; unmatched junction nucleotides: 1. The CDR3 has 15 amino acids. CDR1 MNHEY and CDR2 SVGAGI come from the germline V gene. Seattle participants joined during active infection and were tracked over time. Original data processing: Amplified reference gene primers provided the basis for estimating nucleated cell counts. Repertoires were generated with immunoSEQ multiplex PCR, while TCRdb's copy carries only in-frame clones and drops some. The DNA was the basis for D and trimming; V, J and clone size are from that table. The sample includes approximately 530,000 clones, about 88% of them seen just once.

The sequence was obtained from a woman between 50 and 59 years old with COVID-19, enrolled during active disease. V is TRBV6-5 and J is TRBJ2-7, with 8 bases that match TRBD1. The sequencing sample was made of peripheral blood. Written as DNA, the CDR3 is TGTGCCAGCAGTTACTCGACAGGGGACTCCTACGAGCAGTACTTC. Protein sequence: CASSYSTGDSYEQYF.